This T cell receptor beta chain appears in the sequencing data of a study of liver allograft versus peripheral blood T cells. Study-level background: The authors compared T cell receptor repertoires in transplanted livers with recipients' peripheral blood repertoires.

Judged by abundance, this clonotype is medium-sized. Its antigen is unknown. Study conclusions and caveats: T cell receptor repertoires inside liver allografts reportedly differed from those in peripheral blood.

Via MiXCR, TCRdb re-called the reads, giving one row per CDR3 protein. This table holds approximately 12,000 distinct CDR3 sequences, 20% to 25% found once. CDR1 is MNHNS and CDR2 is SASEGT in the germline V gene. V lost 7 bases and J 2 bases, leaving 15 bases between the germline ends. The CDR3 length is 14 residues. The source is a human patient who had a liver transplant. Some T cells could come from the graft donor. The genes are TRBV6-1 and TRBJ2-7, with a weak D call TRBD1 (7 bases). CDR3 in DNA: TGTGCCAGCAAGGAGACAGGGAGGACCTACGAGCAGTACTTC. It codes for CASKETGRTYEQYF.